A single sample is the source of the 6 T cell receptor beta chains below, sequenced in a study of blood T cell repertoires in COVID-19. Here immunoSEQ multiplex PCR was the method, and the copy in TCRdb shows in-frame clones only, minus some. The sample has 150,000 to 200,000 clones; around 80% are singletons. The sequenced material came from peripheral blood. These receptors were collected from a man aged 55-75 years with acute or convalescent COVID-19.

The CDR3 sequence is CASSQEWGGGNQPQHF. CDR3 bases: TGCGCCAGCAGCCAAGAGTGGGGGGGCGGCAATCAGCCCCAGCATTTT. This chain links TRBV4-1 with TRBJ1-5, with a weak D call TRBD1 (6 bases). The CDR3 is 16 residues long. V gave up 0 bases and J gave up 2 bases, with 11 bases separating them. Germline values: CDR1 MGHRA, CDR2 YSYEKL.

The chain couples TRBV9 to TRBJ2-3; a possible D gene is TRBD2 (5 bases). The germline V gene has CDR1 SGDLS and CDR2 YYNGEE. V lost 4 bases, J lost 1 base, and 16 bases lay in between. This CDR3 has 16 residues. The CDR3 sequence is CASSPWSGSGTDTQYF. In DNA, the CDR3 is TGTGCCAGCAGCCCCTGGAGTGGTAGCGGCACAGATACGCAGTATTTT.

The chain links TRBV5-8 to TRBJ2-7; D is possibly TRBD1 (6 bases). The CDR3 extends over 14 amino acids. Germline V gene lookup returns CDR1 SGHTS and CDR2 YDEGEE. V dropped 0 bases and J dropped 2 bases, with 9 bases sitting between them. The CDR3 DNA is TGTGCCAGCAGCTTGGAACAGGGCACCTACGAGCAGTACTTC. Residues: CASSLEQGTYEQYF.

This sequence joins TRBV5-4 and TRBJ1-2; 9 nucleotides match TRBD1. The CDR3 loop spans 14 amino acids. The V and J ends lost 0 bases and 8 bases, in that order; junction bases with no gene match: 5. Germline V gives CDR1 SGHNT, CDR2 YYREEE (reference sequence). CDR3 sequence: CASSLGRDREGYTF. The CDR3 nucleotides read TGTGCCAGCAGCTTGGGCCGGGACAGGGAGGGCTACACCTTC.

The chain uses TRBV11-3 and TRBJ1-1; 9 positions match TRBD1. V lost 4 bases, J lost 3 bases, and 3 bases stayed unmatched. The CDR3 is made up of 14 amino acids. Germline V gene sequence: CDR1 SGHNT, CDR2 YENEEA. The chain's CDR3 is CASSSGTGYTEAFF. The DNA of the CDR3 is TGTGCCAGCAGCTCCGGGACAGGGTACACTGAAGCTTTCTTT. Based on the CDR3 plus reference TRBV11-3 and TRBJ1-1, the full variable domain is EAGVVQSPRYKIIEKKQPVAFWCNPISGHNTLYWYLQNLGQGPELLIRYENEEAVDDSQLPKDRFSAERLKGVDSTLKIQPAELGDSAVYLCASSSGTGYTEAFFGQGTRLTVV.

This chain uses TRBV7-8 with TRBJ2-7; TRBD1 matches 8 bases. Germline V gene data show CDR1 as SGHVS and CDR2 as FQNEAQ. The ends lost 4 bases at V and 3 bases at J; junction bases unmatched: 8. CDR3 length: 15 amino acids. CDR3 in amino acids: CASSSRQGTFYEQYF. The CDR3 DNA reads TGTGCCAGCAGCTCCCGACAGGGGACGTTCTACGAGCAGTACTTC.